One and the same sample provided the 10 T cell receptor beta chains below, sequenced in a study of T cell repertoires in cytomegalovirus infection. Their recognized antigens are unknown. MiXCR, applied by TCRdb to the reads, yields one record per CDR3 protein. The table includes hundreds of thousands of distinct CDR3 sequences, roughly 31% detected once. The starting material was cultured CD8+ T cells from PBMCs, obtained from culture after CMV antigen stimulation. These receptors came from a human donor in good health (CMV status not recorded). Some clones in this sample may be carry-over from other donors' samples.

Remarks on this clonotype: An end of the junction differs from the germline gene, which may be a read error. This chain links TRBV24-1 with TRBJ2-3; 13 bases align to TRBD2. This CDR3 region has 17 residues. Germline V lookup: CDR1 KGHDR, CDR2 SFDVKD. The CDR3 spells CATNDWTSGGPTDTQYF. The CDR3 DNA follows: TGTGCCACCAATGATTGGACTAGCGGGGGCCCCACAGATACGCAGTATTTT.

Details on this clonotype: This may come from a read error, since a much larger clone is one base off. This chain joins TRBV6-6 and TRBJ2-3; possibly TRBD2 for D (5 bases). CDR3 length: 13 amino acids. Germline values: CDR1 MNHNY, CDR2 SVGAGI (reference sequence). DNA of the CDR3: TGTACCAGCGGCGATTGGGGCACAGATACGCAGTATTTT. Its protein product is CTSGDWGTDTQYF.

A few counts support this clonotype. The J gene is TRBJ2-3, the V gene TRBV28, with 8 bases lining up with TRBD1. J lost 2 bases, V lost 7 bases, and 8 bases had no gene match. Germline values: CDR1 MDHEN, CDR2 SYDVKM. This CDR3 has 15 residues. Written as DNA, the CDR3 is TGTGCCAGCAAGATTCGGACAGGGCTCACAGATACGCAGTATTTT. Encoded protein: CASKIRTGLTDTQYF.

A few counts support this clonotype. The DNA for the CDR3 is TGCGCCAGCAGCCAAGGGGACAGGGGTGGTGAGCAGTTCTTC. It codes for CASSQGDRGGEQFF. The chain employs TRBV4-1 and TRBJ2-1; 10 bases map to TRBD1. Germline CDR1 and CDR2: MGHRA and YSYEKL. V gave up 1 base and J gave up 9 bases; unmatched junction bases: 3. This CDR3 is 14 amino acids long.

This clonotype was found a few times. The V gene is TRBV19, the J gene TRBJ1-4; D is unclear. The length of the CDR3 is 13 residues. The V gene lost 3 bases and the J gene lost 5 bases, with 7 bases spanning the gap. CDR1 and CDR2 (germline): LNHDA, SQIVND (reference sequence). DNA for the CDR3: TGTGCCAGTAGTATCAGTTTCAATGAAAAACTGTTTTTT. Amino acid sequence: CASSISFNEKLFF.

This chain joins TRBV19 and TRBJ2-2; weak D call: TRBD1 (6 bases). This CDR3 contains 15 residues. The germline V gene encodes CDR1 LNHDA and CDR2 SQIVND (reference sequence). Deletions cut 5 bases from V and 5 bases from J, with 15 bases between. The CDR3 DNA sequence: TGTGCCAGTAGTTCCTACAGGGATTCAACCGGGGAGCTGTTTTTT. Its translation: CASSSYRDSTGELFF.

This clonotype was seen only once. The CDR3 here is CASSPGQGDGKLFF. DNA for the CDR3: TGCGCCAGCAGCCCCGGACAGGGTGACGGAAAACTGTTTTTT. V usage is TRBV5-1 and J usage is TRBJ1-4, with TRBD1 matching 8 bases. V dropped 4 bases and J dropped 10; count of bases not matched to a gene: 9. Germline assignment: CDR1 SGHRS and CDR2 YFSETQ. The CDR3 sequence is 14 residues long.

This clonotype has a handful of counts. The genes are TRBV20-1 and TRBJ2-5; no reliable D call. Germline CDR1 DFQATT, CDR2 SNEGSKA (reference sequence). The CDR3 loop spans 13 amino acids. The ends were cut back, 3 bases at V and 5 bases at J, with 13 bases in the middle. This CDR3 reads CSASPRRWETQYF. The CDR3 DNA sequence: TGCAGTGCTAGTCCTAGGCGATGGGAGACCCAGTACTTC.

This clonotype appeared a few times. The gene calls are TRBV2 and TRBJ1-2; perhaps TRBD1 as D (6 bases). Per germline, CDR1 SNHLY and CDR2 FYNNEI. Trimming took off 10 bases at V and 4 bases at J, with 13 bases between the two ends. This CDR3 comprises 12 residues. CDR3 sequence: CATWQGSYGYTF. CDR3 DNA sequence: TGTGCCACTTGGCAGGGGTCCTATGGCTACACCTTC.

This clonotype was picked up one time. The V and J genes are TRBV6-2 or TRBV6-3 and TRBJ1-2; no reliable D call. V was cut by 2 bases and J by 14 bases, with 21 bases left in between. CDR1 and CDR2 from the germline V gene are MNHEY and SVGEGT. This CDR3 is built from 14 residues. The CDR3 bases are TGTGCCAGCAGTTACGGCCGGAGGGCCAACCAAGGAACCTTC. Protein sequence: CASSYGRRANQGTF.